This TCR beta chain derives from a study of OX40 agonist ivuxolimab in advanced cancers. Sequenced by immunoSEQ multiplex PCR; TCRdb stores in-frame clones only, minus some. Among tens of thousands of clones listed, approximately 90% were seen once. This receptor was identified in an adult with an advanced solid tumor such as melanoma, head and neck, liver or kidney cancer. Sequencing used CD4+ or CD8+ T cells sorted from blood, obtained in a trial of the OX40 agonist ivuxolimab.

This CDR3 reads CASSFPGLAEAQYF. For the CDR3, the DNA is TGTGCCAGCAGCTTTCCGGGACTAGCGGAGGCGCAGTATTTT. The chain has TRBV7-9 and TRBJ2-3; 11 nucleotides align to TRBD2. The germline CDR1 and CDR2 sequences are SEHNR and FQNEAQ (reference sequence). CDR3 length equals 14 residues. With 3 bases clipped from V and 10 bases from J, the junction kept 6 bases outside the gene matches.